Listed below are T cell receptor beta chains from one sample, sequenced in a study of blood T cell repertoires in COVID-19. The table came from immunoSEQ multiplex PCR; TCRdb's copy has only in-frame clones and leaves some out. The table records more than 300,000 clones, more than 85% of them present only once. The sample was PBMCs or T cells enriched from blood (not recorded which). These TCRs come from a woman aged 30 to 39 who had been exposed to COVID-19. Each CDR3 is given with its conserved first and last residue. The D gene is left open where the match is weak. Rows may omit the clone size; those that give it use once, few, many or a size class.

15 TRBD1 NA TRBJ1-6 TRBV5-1 TGCGCCAGCAGCTCTCCGGGACAGGGCAATTCACCCCTCCACTTT CASSSPGQGNSPLHF
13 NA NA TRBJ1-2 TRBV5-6 TGTGCCAGCAGCCCGGGGTCTAACTATGGCTACACCTTC CASSPGSNYGYTF
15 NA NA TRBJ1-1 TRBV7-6 TGTGCCAGCAGCTTAGGGGAGGGGATGAACACTGAAGCTTTCTTT CASSLGEGMNTEAFF
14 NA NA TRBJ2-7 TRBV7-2 TGTGCCAGCAGTCGGCAGGGGAGGGGGGACGAGCAGTACTTC CASSRQGRGDEQYF
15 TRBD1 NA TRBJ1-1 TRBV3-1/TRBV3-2 TGTGCCAGCAGCCGAAGGGACAGGGCGAACACTGAAGCTTTCTTT CASSRRDRANTEAFF
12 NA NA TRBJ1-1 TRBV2 TGTGCCAGCAGTGTGCGAGGGACTGAAGCTTTCTTT CASSVRGTEAFF
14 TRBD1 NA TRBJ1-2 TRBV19 TGTGCCAGTAGTCGTCCCGGGACAGGCGAAGACTACACCTTC CASSRPGTGEDYTF
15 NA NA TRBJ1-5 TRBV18 TGTGCCAGCTCACCACGACAGGTGATCAATCAGCCCCAGCATTTT CASSPRQVINQPQHF
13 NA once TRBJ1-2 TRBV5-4 TGTGCCAGCAGCTTACCAGGAACCTATGGCTACACCTTC CASSLPGTYGYTF
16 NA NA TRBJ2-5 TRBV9 TGTGCCAGCAGCGTGGGGAGGGCGGGGGCCCAAGAGACCCAGTACTTC CASSVGRAGAQETQYF
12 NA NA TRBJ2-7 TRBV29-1 TGCAGCGTTGCGAGAGGTCGAAGCGAGCAGTACTTC CSVARGRSEQYF
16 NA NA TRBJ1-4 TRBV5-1 TGCGCCAGCAGCTTGGAGGGGGGGACCCCCCTTGAAAAACTGTTTTTT CASSLEGGTPLEKLFF
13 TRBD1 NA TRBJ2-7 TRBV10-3 TGTGCCATACAGGGGTCCAGCTCCTACGAGCAGTACTTC CAIQGSSSYEQYF
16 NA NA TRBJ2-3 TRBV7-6 TGTGCCAGCAGCTTAGGTCCAGGCCCTAGCACAGATACGCAGTATTTT CASSLGPGPSTDTQYF
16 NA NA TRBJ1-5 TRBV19 TGTGCCAGTACCCCGAAAACAGGGATGAGCAATCAGCCCCAGCATTTT CASTPKTGMSNQPQHF
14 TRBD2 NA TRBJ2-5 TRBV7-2 TGTGCCAGCAGCCAATCGGGACTAGCAGAGACCCAGTACTTC CASSQSGLAETQYF
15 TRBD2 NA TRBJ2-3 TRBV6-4 TGTGCCAGCAGCCTAGCGGGGGGCTACACAGATACGCAGTATTTT CASSLAGGYTDTQYF
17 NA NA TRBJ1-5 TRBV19 TGTGCCAGTAGTATTAGCCCCTCGCGGGGGACCCGTCAGCCCCAGCATTTT CASSISPSRGTRQPQHF
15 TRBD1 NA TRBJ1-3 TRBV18 TGTGCCAGCTCACAGGGACAGGGGGCTGGAAACACCATATATTTT CASSQGQGAGNTIYF
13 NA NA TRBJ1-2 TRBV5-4 TGTGCCAGCAGCTTGCGGGTGAACTATGGCTACACCTTC CASSLRVNYGYTF
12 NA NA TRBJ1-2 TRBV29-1 TGCAGCGTTGTGACACAGTACTATGGCTACACCTTC CSVVTQYYGYTF
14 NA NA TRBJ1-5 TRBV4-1 TGCGCCAGCAGCCAGAACAGGGACGGTCAGCCCCAGCATTTT CASSQNRDGQPQHF
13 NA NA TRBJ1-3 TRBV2 TGTGCCAGCAGTGGAGGGACAGGAAACACCATATATTTT CASSGGTGNTIYF
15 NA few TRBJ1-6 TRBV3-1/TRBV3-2 TGTGCCAGCAGCCAAGGTTACAACTATAATTCACCCCTCCACTTT CASSQGYNYNSPLHF